This T cell receptor (beta chain) came from a study of OX40 agonist ivuxolimab in advanced cancers. Study at large: Every patient in dose escalation had hepatocellular carcinoma, melanoma, renal cell or head and neck cancer.

Of note for this clone: Its specificity is unknown.

Autoimmune disease history or systemic immunosuppression disqualified patients. Measured with immunoSEQ multiplex PCR; TCRdb has only the in-frame clones, and not every one. The sample consists of just under 65,000 clones, 70% to 90% of them appearing once. Broader study findings: Those patients achieving a partial response at 0.1-3.0 mg/kg showed among the lowest clonal expansion. CD4+ and CD8+ T cells in blood underwent clonal expansion by week 6 at 0.1 to 3.0 mg/kg.

Trimming removed 6 bases from V and 6 bases from J, with 15 bases in between. Per the germline V gene, CDR1 is SGHTA and CDR2 is FQGNSA. This CDR3 region has 13 residues. This TCR derives from an adult with an advanced solid tumor such as melanoma, head and neck, liver or kidney cancer. Sample: CD4+ or CD8+ T cells sorted from blood, taken in a trial of the OX40 agonist ivuxolimab. The J gene is TRBJ2-7, the V gene TRBV7-2; D is perhaps TRBD2 (5 bases). The CDR3 DNA is TGTGCCAGCAGTCCTTCGTTCGGGGTCGAGCAGTACTTC. Translated: CASSPSFGVEQYF.